These 32 T cell receptor beta chains were all obtained from the same sample, sequenced in a study of OX40 agonist ivuxolimab in advanced cancers. Measured with immunoSEQ multiplex PCR; TCRdb has only the in-frame clones, and not every one. The sample lists roughly 100,000 clones; approximately 92% were seen once. Sequencing used CD4+ or CD8+ T cells sorted from blood, obtained in a trial of the OX40 agonist ivuxolimab. These receptors were collected from an adult with an advanced solid tumor such as melanoma, head and neck, liver or kidney cancer.

The chain employs TRBV7-2 and TRBJ2-7, with D possibly TRBD2 on 7 matching bases. Deletions cut 3 bases from V and 5 bases from J, with 20 bases between. The CDR3 totals 16 residues. The germline CDR1 and CDR2 sequences are SGHTA and FQGNSA. CDR3 in DNA: TGTGCCAGCAGCTTGGTTTTTAAGGGGGGGTCGGACGAGCAGTACTTC. Amino acids: CASSLVFKGGSDEQYF.

This sequence joins TRBV19 and TRBJ2-7, with 7 nucleotides matching TRBD2. From germline, CDR1 is LNHDA and CDR2 SQIVND (reference sequence). The CDR3 is 13 residues long. V was clipped by 4 bases and J by 4 bases; unmatched bases: 4. This CDR3 reads CASSTGGSYEQYF. CDR3 DNA sequence: TGTGCCAGTAGTACCGGCGGGAGTTACGAGCAGTACTTC.

V and J are TRBV6-5 and TRBJ2-5, with a tentative D call TRBD2 (7 bases). The germline V and J ends were trimmed by 2 bases and 5 bases, with 15 bases remaining between them. Germline values: CDR1 MNHEY, CDR2 SVGAGI. CDR3 size: 15 residues. For the CDR3, the DNA is TGTGCCAGCAGTTACATGCCCGGGGGGCAGGAGACCCAGTACTTC. Protein product: CASSYMPGGQETQYF.

This clone was seen just once. The chain couples TRBV7-8 to TRBJ2-5; 7 bases fit TRBD2. Germline values: CDR1 SGHVS, CDR2 FQNEAQ. This CDR3 region has 15 residues. Unmatched junction bases numbered 11, after V lost 5 bases and J lost 5 bases. Here the CDR3 DNA reads TGTGCCAGCAGCCGGGGAGGGACCGCCGGGGAGACCCAGTACTTC. Amino acids: CASSRGGTAGETQYF.

The chain joins TRBV30 to TRBJ1-4; D call uncertain. The CDR3 is 11 residues long. V lost 0 bases, J lost 6 bases, and 2 bases lay in between. Germline CDR1 and CDR2: GTSNPN and SVGIG (reference sequence). The CDR3, as DNA: TGTGCCTGGAGTGTAGATGAAAAACTGTTTTTT. Translating gives CAWSVDEKLFF.

This chain connects TRBV2 to TRBJ1-5; the D is unclear. The CDR3 runs 15 residues. The germline CDR1 and CDR2 sequences are SNHLY and FYNNEI. V was shortened by 4 bases and J by 0 bases, with 10 bases between the two germline ends. The CDR3 region has the DNA TGTGCCAGCAGTGGATACGGATATAGCAATCAGCCCCAGCATTTT. It translates to CASSGYGYSNQPQHF.

The chain recombines TRBV6-4 with TRBJ2-3; D not resolved. The V and J ends lost 3 bases and 8 bases respectively, with 6 bases between them. The CDR3 length is 11 residues. CDR1 MRHNA and CDR2 SNTAGT come from the germline V gene. In DNA form, the CDR3 reads TGTGCCAGCAGTGATGGTAGTACGCAGTATTTT. Amino acids: CASSDGSTQYF.

This chain links TRBV25-1 with TRBJ1-5; no clear D. This CDR3 spans 14 amino acids. In germline, CDR1 is MGHDK, CDR2 SYGVNS. V lost 2 bases and J 4 bases, leaving 9 bases between the germline ends. CDR3 nucleotides: TGTGCCAGCAGTGAAGGACTGACTAATCAGCCCCAGCATTTT. Its protein is CASSEGLTNQPQHF.

V is TRBV19 and J is TRBJ1-5; D remains unclear. The CDR3 is 12 residues long. Trimming shortened V by 6 bases and J by 7 bases, and 10 bases separated the two germline ends. Germline-derived CDR1 and CDR2 are LNHDA and SQIVND (reference sequence). CDR3 nucleotides: TGTGCCAGTAGAGATGCAAACCAGCCCCAGCATTTT. Protein: CASRDANQPQHF. Full variable domain (missing parts from reference TRBV19 and TRBJ1-5): DGGITQSPKYLFRKEGQNVTLSCEQNLNHDAMYWYRQDPGQGLRLIYYSQIVNDFQKGDIAEGYSVSREKKESFPLTVTSAQKNPTAFYLCASRDANQPQHFGDGTRLSIL.

The chain employs TRBV18 and TRBJ2-4; D might be TRBD2 (5 bases). This CDR3 contains 16 residues. Germline assignment: CDR1 KGHSH and CDR2 LQKENI. The V end was cut by 3 bases, the J end by 3 bases, with 15 bases between. The CDR3 DNA is TGTGCCAGCTCACCCGATGACTACATAGGCAAAAACATTCAGTACTTC. This gives the protein CASSPDDYIGKNIQYF.

This sequence joins TRBV4-1 and TRBJ1-2; D may be TRBD1 (5 bases). Germline CDR1 is MGHRA and CDR2 is YSYEKL. Deletions cut 3 bases from V and 8 bases from J, with 19 bases between. The CDR3 extends over 15 amino acids. The CDR3: CASSHSFPGTEGYTF. The CDR3, as DNA: TGCGCCAGCAGCCATTCATTCCCAGGGACGGAGGGCTACACCTTC.

The rearrangement joins TRBV7-9 to TRBJ2-1; 9 positions agree with TRBD1. Trimming cost V 5 bases and J 7 bases; bases outside gene matches: 9. CDR1 and CDR2 from the germline V gene are SEHNR and FQNEAQ (reference sequence). The CDR3 has 15 residues. Here the CDR3 DNA reads TGTGCCAGCAGCCCTCGGGACAGGGCGGAGAATGAGCAGTTCTTC. Protein product: CASSPRDRAENEQFF.

The V gene is TRBV7-8, the J gene TRBJ1-1, with D maybe TRBD1 (6 bases). V lost 2 bases and J 4 bases, leaving 17 bases between the germline ends. This CDR3 is built from 16 residues. Germline V gene data show CDR1 as SGHVS and CDR2 as FQNEAQ. The CDR3 nucleotides are TGTGCCAGCAGCTTAAGCGGCGGACAGATAGGCACTGAAGCTTTCTTT. As protein: CASSLSGGQIGTEAFF.

V usage is TRBV6-5 and J usage is TRBJ1-3; perhaps TRBD1 as D (5 bases). The CDR3 has 13 residues. The V gene's germline CDR1 is MNHEY and CDR2 SVGAGI. V lost 5 bases, J lost 0 bases, and 5 bases lay in between. The DNA of the CDR3 is TGTGCCAGCAGTAGGGGCTCTGGAAACACCATATATTTT. Its protein is CASSRGSGNTIYF.

V is TRBV27 and J is TRBJ2-2; a weak D match, TRBD2 (5 bases). In germline, CDR1 is MNHEY, CDR2 SMNVEV (reference sequence). The CDR3 sequence is 14 residues long. The germline V and J ends were trimmed by 3 bases and 5 bases, with 10 bases remaining between them. The CDR3 is CASSFLSGTGELFF. Here the CDR3 DNA reads TGTGCCAGCAGTTTTCTCTCGGGAACCGGGGAGCTGTTTTTT.

CDR3 nucleotides: TGTGCCAGCAGCCGGGGACAGGGCAATCAGCCCCAGCATTTT. Translation: CASSRGQGNQPQHF. The V call is TRBV5-6, the J call TRBJ1-5; 8 nucleotides align to TRBD1. Trimming at V came to 4 bases and at J to 2 bases, leaving 2 bases not matched to a gene. This CDR3 has 14 residues. Germline V gene sequence: CDR1 SGHDT, CDR2 YYEEEE.

The rearrangement uses TRBV29-1 and TRBJ2-2; D is possibly TRBD1 (6 bases). Germline CDR1 is SQVTM and CDR2 is ANQGSEA. CDR3 length: 14 residues. Deletions cut 6 bases from V and 4 bases from J, with 15 bases between. The CDR3 DNA is TGCAGCGTGACTTCTTTACAGGGCACCGGGGAGCTGTTTTTT. Protein sequence: CSVTSLQGTGELFF.

The CDR3 loop is CAWSSVYRDPTYEQYF. The CDR3 coding sequence is TGTGCCTGGAGTAGTGTGTACAGGGACCCTACCTACGAGCAGTACTTC. This chain links TRBV30 with TRBJ2-7; perhaps TRBD1 as D (6 bases). The CDR3 sequence is 16 residues long. Germline V gene data show CDR1 as GTSNPN and CDR2 as SVGIG (reference sequence). Trimming left V 2 bases short and J 2 bases short, with 19 bases between.

This chain joins TRBV5-6 and TRBJ2-3, with a possible D match to TRBD2 (6 bases). This CDR3 region has 13 residues. V was cut by 0 bases and J by 7 bases, with 9 bases left in between. Germline CDR1 SGHDT, CDR2 YYEEEE. The CDR3 DNA is TGTGCCAGCAGCTTGGGGGGGGACTATACGCAGTATTTT. Its protein product is CASSLGGDYTQYF.

This rearrangement joins TRBV29-1 to TRBJ2-6; D tentatively fits TRBD1 or TRBD2 (5 bases each). CDR1 and CDR2 (germline): SQVTM, ANQGSEA. V lost 7 bases, J lost 0 bases, and 16 bases lay in between. The CDR3 spans 16 residues. The CDR3 protein is CSATGTVGSGANVLTF. As DNA, the CDR3 is TGCAGCGCTACCGGGACGGTAGGCTCTGGGGCCAACGTCCTGACTTTC.

The chain is built from TRBV4-3 and TRBJ2-5; D may be TRBD1 or TRBD2 (5 bases each). The CDR3 covers 15 residues. V was shortened by 4 bases and J by 3 bases, with 15 bases between the two germline ends. The germline V gene has CDR1 LGHNA and CDR2 YSLEER. The CDR3 protein is CASSLILRDEETQYF. For the CDR3, the DNA is TGCGCCAGCAGCCTAATCCTCCGGGACGAAGAGACCCAGTACTTC.

A remark on this clone: A junction boundary mismatches the germline segment, possibly from a read error. The rearrangement joins TRBV27 to TRBJ2-3; D might be TRBD1 (6 bases). Germline CDR1 is MNHEY and CDR2 is SMNVEV (reference sequence). CDR3 length: 19 residues. The CDR3 DNA sequence: TGTGTCAGCACCCCCGTACAGGGCGGATCGGATTTAAGCACAGATACGCAGTATTTT. This sequence encodes CVSTPVQGGSDLSTDTQYF.

This clone was detected a few times. For the CDR3, the DNA is TGCGCCAGCAGCCCTCATGGGCAGGGGCGGGCAGATACGCAGTATTTT. This codes for CASSPHGQGRADTQYF. The gene calls are TRBV4-1 and TRBJ2-3; D is possibly TRBD1 (6 bases). Trimming took off 4 bases at V and 4 bases at J, with 18 bases between the two ends. The length of the CDR3 is 16 residues. Per the germline V gene, CDR1 is MGHRA and CDR2 is YSYEKL.

The chain recombines TRBV2 with TRBJ2-7, with D hard to call. Germline-derived CDR1 and CDR2 are SNHLY and FYNNEI. Trimming took 4 bases from V and 3 from J, leaving 4 bases between them. The CDR3 consists of 11 residues. CDR3 loop: CASSGRYEQYF. DNA of the CDR3: TGTGCCAGCAGTGGGCGCTACGAGCAGTACTTC.

This clone is a singleton in its sample. V usage is TRBV30 and J usage is TRBJ1-1; no firm D call. The CDR3 extends over 13 amino acids. Germline CDR1 GTSNPN, CDR2 SVGIG (reference sequence). Trimming removed 2 bases at V and 0 bases at J, with 7 bases between. The CDR3 DNA sequence: TGTGCCTGGAGTCCTGCACTGAACACTGAAGCTTTCTTT. This sequence encodes CAWSPALNTEAFF.

This chain links TRBV7-9 with TRBJ1-2; no firm D call. The CDR3 sequence is 13 residues long. CDR1 is SEHNR, CDR2 FQNEAQ, per germline (reference sequence). Trimming pared 5 bases from V and 5 bases from J, leaving 12 bases between. The CDR3, as DNA: TGTGCCAGCAGCACCCGGGCCGAATATGGCTACACCTTC. Protein product: CASSTRAEYGYTF.

V is TRBV27 and J is TRBJ2-1; D is ambiguous. The germline V gene has CDR1 MNHEY and CDR2 SMNVEV (reference sequence). V was trimmed by 3 bases and J by 0 bases, leaving 9 bases between them. The length of the CDR3 is 15 residues. The CDR3 here is CASSFSMSSYNEQFF. The CDR3 bases are TGTGCCAGCAGTTTCTCAATGAGCTCCTACAATGAGCAGTTCTTC.

The chain couples TRBV27 to TRBJ2-7, with 7 bases lining up with TRBD1. CDR1 and CDR2 from the germline V gene are MNHEY and SMNVEV (reference sequence). The CDR3 sequence is 14 residues long. The trim removed 4 bases at V and 3 bases at J, leaving 6 bases unmatched. CDR3 in DNA: TGTGCCAGCAGTTCCCTCACAGGGGTCTACGAGCAGTACTTC. Its protein product is CASSSLTGVYEQYF.

This clone was seen a single time. The V call is TRBV12-2, the J call TRBJ1-1; TRBD1 is the table's D call and was not checked against the DNA. TRBV12-2 is annotated as a pseudogene. The CDR3 sequence is 16 residues long. CDR3 protein: CASRPNRGQGNTEAFF. CDR3 bases: TGTGCAAGTCGCCCCAACAGGGGGCAGGGGAACACTGAAGCTTTCTTT.

V is TRBV7-2 and J is TRBJ1-2, with no clear D. Trimming took 5 bases from V and 6 from J, leaving 4 bases between them. Germline V gene lookup returns CDR1 SGHTA and CDR2 FQGNSA. The CDR3 is 10 residues long. CDR3 loop: CASSTDGYTF. As DNA, the CDR3 is TGTGCCAGCAGCACCGATGGCTACACCTTC.

The V call is TRBV6-6, the J call TRBJ2-7; the D is unclear. The CDR3 loop spans 14 amino acids. Between the trimmed V and J ends, which lost 5 bases and 3 bases, there was a span of 14 bases. Germline CDR1 and CDR2: MNHNY and SVGAGI (reference sequence). Written as DNA, the CDR3 is TGTGCCAGCAGTCCACCAGGCTCTCTCTACGAGCAGTACTTC. Translated: CASSPPGSLYEQYF.

The chain carries TRBV4-3 and TRBJ1-2, with a tentative D call TRBD1 (6 bases). CDR3 length: 14 residues. CDR1 LGHNA and CDR2 YSLEER come from the germline V gene. Trimming pared 4 bases from V and 2 bases from J, leaving 11 bases between. The DNA of the CDR3 is TGCGCCAGCAGCCCCCGGGACAAGAACTATGGCTACACCTTC. This sequence encodes CASSPRDKNYGYTF.